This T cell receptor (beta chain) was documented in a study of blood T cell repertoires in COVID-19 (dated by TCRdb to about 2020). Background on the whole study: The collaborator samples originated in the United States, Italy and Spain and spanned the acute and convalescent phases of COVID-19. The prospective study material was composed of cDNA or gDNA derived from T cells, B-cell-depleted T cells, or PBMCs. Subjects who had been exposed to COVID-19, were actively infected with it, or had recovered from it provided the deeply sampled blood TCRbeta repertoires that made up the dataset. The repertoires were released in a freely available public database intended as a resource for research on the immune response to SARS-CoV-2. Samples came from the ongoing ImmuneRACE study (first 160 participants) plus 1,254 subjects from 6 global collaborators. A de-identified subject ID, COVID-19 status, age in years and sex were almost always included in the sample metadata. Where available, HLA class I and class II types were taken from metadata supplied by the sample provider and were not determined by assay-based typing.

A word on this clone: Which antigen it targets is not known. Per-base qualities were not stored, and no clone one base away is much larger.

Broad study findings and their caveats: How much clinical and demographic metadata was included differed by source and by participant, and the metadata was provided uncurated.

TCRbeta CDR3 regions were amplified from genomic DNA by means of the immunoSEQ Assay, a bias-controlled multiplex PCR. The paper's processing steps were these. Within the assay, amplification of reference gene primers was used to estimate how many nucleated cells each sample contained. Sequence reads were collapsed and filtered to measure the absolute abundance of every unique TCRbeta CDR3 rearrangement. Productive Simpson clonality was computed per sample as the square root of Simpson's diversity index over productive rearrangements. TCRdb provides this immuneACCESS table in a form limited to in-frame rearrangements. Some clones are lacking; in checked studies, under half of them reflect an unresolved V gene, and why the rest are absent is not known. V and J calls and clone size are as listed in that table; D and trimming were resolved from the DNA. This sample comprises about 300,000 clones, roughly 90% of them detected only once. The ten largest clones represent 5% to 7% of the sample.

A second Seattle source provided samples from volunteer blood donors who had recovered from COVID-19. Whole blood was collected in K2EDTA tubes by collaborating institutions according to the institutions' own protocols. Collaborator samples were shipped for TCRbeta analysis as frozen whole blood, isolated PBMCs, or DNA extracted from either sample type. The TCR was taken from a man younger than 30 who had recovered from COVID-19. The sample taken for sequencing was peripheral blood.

The sequenced DNA is TGTGCCAGCAGCGTAGGTGACAGATTGTCGTATTGGGAAGAGACCCAGTACTTC. It translates as CASSVGDRLSYWEETQYF. The chain is encoded by TRBV9 joined to TRBJ2-5; a tentative D match to TRBD1 spans 5 bases. Reading from cysteine to phenylalanine, the CDR3 counts 18 amino acids. The entry retains the CDR3 DNA only, 54 bases that are in frame from base 1. Reading the germline V gene gives CDR1 SGDLS and CDR2 YYNGEE. The V and J ends are trimmed by 0 bases and 3 bases, leaving 21 bases between them.